This is a list of T cell receptor beta chains from one sample in a study of OX40 agonist ivuxolimab in advanced cancers. Data came from immunoSEQ multiplex PCR; TCRdb stores just in-frame clones and leaves some out. Of tens of thousands of clones in the sample, about 86% were seen once. The sequences come from CD4+ or CD8+ T cells sorted from blood, collected in a trial of the OX40 agonist ivuxolimab. The receptors come from an adult with an advanced solid tumor such as melanoma, head and neck, liver or kidney cancer. CDR3s leave out the opening cysteine and the closing phenylalanine or tryptophan. D genes are given only for firm matches.

V gene: TRBV19
D gene: .
CDR3 length: 11
CDR3 protein: ASSQGEGETQY

V gene: TRBV28
D gene: .
CDR3 length: 11
CDR3 protein: ASRLTRVQPQH

V gene: TRBV6-6
D gene: .
CDR3 length: 13
CDR3 protein: ASRDDPDRNTEAF

V gene: TRBV28
D gene: TRBD1
CDR3 length: 12
CDR3 protein: ASSPPGTGYEQY

V gene: TRBV2
D gene: .
CDR3 length: 11
CDR3 protein: ASSVSRGYEQY

V gene: TRBV5-1
D gene: .
CDR3 length: 13
CDR3 protein: ASSLGSAGRNIQY

V gene: TRBV11-2
D gene: .
CDR3 length: 14
CDR3 protein: ASSLDQGPSYNEQF

V gene: TRBV5-6
D gene: .
CDR3 length: 11
CDR3 protein: ASSLARGPTQY

V gene: TRBV6-6
D gene: .
CDR3 length: 9
CDR3 protein: ASTSDRLQF

V gene: TRBV30
D gene: .
CDR3 length: 9
CDR3 protein: AGGTGNTIY

V gene: TRBV7-9
D gene: .
CDR3 length: 10
CDR3 protein: ASSFVGYEQY

V gene: TRBV28
D gene: .
CDR3 length: 13
CDR3 protein: ASNVIQGGNQPQH

V gene: TRBV29-1
D gene: .
CDR3 length: 12
CDR3 protein: SVMRAPDTGELF

V gene: TRBV15
D gene: TRBD1
CDR3 length: 14
CDR3 protein: ATSVRSGTGADTQY

V gene: TRBV5-1
D gene: TRBD1
CDR3 length: 14
CDR3 protein: ASSLAGQGPTYEQY

V gene: TRBV19
D gene: .
CDR3 length: 13
CDR3 protein: ASSTPGGRDEKLF

V gene: TRBV5-1
D gene: .
CDR3 length: 12
CDR3 protein: ASSLSGPGDTQY

V gene: TRBV9
D gene: .
CDR3 length: 10
CDR3 protein: ASSEGGNTIY

V gene: TRBV19
D gene: TRBD1
CDR3 length: 12
CDR3 protein: ASRLQGPGNTIY

V gene: TRBV5-1
D gene: TRBD2
CDR3 length: 14
CDR3 protein: ASSLGTSGRLETQY

V gene: TRBV5-4
D gene: .
CDR3 length: 12
CDR3 protein: ASSFDATNEKLF

V gene: TRBV7-6
D gene: .
CDR3 length: 13
CDR3 protein: ASSFNGGSGNTIY

V gene: TRBV18
D gene: .
CDR3 length: 12
CDR3 protein: ASSRGELGYEQY